The present entry profiles one TCR beta chain with its context. PCR employed 60 Vbeta and 13 Jbeta primers. The method was immunoSEQ multiplex PCR; TCRdb's version includes in-frame clones alone and lacks a portion of them. The sample contains more than 120,000 clones, roughly 80% of which appear only once. The sample belongs to a study of cytomegalovirus exposure and HLA in healthy donors. The clonotype was recovered from a woman aged 25 to 45 in good health and CMV-seronegative. The source material was PBMCs.

The CDR3 DNA is TGTGCCAGCACTGCCTCCCTAGGTGGTAATTCACCCCTCCACTTT. It translates to CASTASLGGNSPLHF. The J gene is TRBJ1-6, the V gene TRBV6-1; D uncertain. The CDR3 covers 15 residues. V was clipped by 7 bases and J by 6 bases, with 16 bases between them. Germline V gene lookup returns CDR1 MNHNS and CDR2 SASEGT.